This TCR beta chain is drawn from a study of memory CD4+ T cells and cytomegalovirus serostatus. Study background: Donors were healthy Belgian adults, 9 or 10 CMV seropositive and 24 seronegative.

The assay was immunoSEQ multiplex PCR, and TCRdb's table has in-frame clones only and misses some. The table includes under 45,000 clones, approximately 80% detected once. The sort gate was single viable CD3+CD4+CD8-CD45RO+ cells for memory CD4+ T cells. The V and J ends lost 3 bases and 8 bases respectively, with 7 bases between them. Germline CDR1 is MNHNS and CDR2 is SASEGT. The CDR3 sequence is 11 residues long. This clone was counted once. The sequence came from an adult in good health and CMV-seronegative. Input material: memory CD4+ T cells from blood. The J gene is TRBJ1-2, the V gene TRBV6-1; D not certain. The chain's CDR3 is CASSDIGGYTF. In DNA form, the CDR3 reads TGTGCCAGCAGTGACATTGGCGGCTACACCTTC.